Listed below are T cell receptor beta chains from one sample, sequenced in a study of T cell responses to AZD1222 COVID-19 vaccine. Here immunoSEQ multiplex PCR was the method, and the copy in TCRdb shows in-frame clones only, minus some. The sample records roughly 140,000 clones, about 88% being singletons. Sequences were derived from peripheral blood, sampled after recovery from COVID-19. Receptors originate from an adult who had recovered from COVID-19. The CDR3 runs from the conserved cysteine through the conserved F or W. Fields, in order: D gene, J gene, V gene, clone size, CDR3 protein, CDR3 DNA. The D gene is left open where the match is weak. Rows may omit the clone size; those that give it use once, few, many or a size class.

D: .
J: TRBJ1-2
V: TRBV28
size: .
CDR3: CASSLGRRIGGYTF
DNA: TGTGCCAGCAGTTTAGGGCGGCGAATAGGGGGCTACACCTTC

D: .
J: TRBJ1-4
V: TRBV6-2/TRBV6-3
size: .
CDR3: CASSYQGATNEKLFF
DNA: TGTGCCAGCAGTTACCAGGGCGCAACTAATGAAAAACTGTTTTTT

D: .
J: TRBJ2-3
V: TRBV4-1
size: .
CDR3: CASSHITGADTQYF
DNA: TGCGCCAGCAGCCATATTACGGGGGCAGATACGCAGTATTTT

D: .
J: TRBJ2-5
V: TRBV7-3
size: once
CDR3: CASSLSGGQETQYF
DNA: TGTGCCAGCAGCTTATCTGGGGGACAAGAGACCCAGTACTTC

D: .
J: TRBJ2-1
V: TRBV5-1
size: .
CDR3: CASKTGDSYNEQFF
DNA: TGCGCCAGCAAGACGGGGGACTCCTACAATGAGCAGTTCTTC

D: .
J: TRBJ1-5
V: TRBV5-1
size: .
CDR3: CASSREGQGGQTQHF
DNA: TGCGCCAGCAGCCGTGAAGGACAAGGTGGGCAAACCCAGCATTTT

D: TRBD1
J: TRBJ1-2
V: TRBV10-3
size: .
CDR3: CAISGGRGNGYTF
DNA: TGTGCCATCAGTGGAGGCAGGGGGAATGGCTACACCTTC

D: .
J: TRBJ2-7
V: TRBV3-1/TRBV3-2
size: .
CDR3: CASSSLTPPKGEQYF
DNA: TGTGCCAGCAGCTCCCTTACTCCGCCCAAGGGGGAGCAGTACTTC

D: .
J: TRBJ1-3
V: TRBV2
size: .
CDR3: CASSEVLSGLSGRIYF
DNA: TGTGCCAGCAGTGAGGTCCTGTCAGGCCTCTCCGGTCGAATATATTTT

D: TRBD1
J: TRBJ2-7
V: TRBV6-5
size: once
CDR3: CASSPGQALSYEQYF
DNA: TGTGCCAGCAGTCCGGGACAGGCTCTTTCCTACGAGCAGTACTTC

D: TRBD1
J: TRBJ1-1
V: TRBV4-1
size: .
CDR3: CASSLHGQANTEAFF
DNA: TGCGCCAGCAGCCTACACGGACAGGCTAACACTGAAGCTTTCTTT

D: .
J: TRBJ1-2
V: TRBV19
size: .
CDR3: CASSMVLIDYGYTF
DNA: TGTGCCAGTAGTATGGTTCTTATTGACTATGGCTACACCTTC

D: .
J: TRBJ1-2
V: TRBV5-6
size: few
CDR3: CASSLQGVNYGYTF
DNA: TGTGCCAGCAGCCTTCAAGGGGTCAACTATGGCTACACCTTC

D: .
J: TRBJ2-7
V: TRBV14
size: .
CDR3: CASSQGLGTVLTNEQYF
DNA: TGTGCCAGCAGCCAAGGACTAGGGACGGTCCTCACCAACGAGCAGTACTTC

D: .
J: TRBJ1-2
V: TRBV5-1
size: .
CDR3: CASSLDGGYTF
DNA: TGCGCCAGCAGCTTGGACGGTGGCTACACCTTC

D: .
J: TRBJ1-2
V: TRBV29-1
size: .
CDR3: CSVPTVPTNYGYTF
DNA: TGCAGCGTTCCTACCGTACCGACTAACTATGGCTACACCTTC

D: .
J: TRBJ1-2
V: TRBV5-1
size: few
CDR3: CASSLEGQPSYGYTF
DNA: TGCGCCAGCAGCTTGGAGGGGCAGCCCTCCTATGGCTACACCTTC

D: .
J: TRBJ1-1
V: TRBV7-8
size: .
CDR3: CASSKHGSTEAFF
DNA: TGTGCCAGCAGCAAGCACGGGAGCACTGAAGCTTTCTTT

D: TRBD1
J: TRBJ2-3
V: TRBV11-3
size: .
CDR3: CASSKRQGATDTQYF
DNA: TGTGCCAGCAGCAAACGACAGGGGGCCACAGATACGCAGTATTTT

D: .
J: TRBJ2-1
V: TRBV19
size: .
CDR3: CASSWAVYNEQFF
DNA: TGTGCCAGTAGTTGGGCCGTGTACAATGAGCAGTTCTTC

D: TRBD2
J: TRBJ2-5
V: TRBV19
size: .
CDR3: CASRLAGRHQETQYF
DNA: TGTGCCAGTAGACTAGCGGGACGCCACCAAGAGACCCAGTACTTC

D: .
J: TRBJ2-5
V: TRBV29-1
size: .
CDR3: CSVVERAETQYF
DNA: TGCAGCGTTGTGGAGAGGGCAGAGACCCAGTACTTC

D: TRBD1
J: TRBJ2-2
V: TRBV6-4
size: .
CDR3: CASSLGQGIGELFF
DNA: TGTGCCAGCAGCTTGGGACAGGGGATCGGGGAGCTGTTTTTT

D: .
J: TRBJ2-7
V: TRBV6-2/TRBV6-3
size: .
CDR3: CASSPRGYEQYF
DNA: TGTGCCAGCAGCCCACGGGGCTACGAGCAGTACTTC

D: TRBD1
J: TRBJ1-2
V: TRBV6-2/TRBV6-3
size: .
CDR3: CASSLTGDYGYTF
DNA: TGTGCCAGCAGTCTCACAGGGGACTATGGCTACACCTTC

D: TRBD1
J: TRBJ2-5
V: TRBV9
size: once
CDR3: CASSVLDRGRGETQYF
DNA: TGTGCCAGCAGCGTATTAGACAGGGGGCGAGGAGAGACCCAGTACTTC

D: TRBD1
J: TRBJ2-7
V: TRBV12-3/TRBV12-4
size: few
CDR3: CASRDRLSYEQYF
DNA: TGTGCCAGCCGGGACAGACTCTCCTACGAGCAGTACTTC

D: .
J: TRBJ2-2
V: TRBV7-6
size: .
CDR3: CASSLAPWGIGELFF
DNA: TGTGCCAGCAGCTTAGCACCCTGGGGCATCGGGGAGCTGTTTTTT

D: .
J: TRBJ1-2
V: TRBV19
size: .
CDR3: CASRDVDRFYGYTF
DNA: TGTGCCAGTAGGGATGTAGACAGATTTTATGGCTACACCTTC

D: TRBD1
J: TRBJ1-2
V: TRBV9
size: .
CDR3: CASSARQGDNGYTF
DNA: TGTGCCAGCAGCGCCCGACAGGGTGACAATGGCTACACCTTC

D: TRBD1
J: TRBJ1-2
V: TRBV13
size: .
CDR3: CASSSGQGGTGYTF
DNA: TGTGCCAGCAGCTCGGGACAGGGAGGCACTGGCTACACCTTC

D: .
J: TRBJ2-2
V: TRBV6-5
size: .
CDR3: CASSNLGYDTGELFF
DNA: TGTGCCAGCAGCAACCTCGGGTATGACACCGGGGAGCTGTTTTTT

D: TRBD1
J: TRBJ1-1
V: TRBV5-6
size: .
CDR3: CASSLGTGGKGNTEAFF
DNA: TGTGCCAGCAGCTTGGGGACAGGGGGTAAGGGGAACACTGAAGCTTTCTTT

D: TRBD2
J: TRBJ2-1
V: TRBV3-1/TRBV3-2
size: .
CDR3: CASSHSGGRAEEQFF
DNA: TGTGCCAGCAGCCACTCGGGCGGGAGGGCCGAGGAGCAGTTCTTC

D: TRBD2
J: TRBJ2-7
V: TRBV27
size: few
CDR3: CASSLSWLAGGYEQYF
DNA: TGTGCCAGCAGTTTATCGTGGCTAGCGGGAGGTTACGAGCAGTACTTC

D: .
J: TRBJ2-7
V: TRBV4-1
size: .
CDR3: CASSQGYAYEQYF
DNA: TGCGCCAGCAGCCAAGGGTACGCCTACGAGCAGTACTTC

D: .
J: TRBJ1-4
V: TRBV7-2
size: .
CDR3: CASSSTGGVEKLFF
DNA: TGTGCCAGCAGCTCAACAGGAGGGGTTGAAAAACTGTTTTTT

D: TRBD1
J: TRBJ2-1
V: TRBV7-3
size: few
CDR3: CASSLLGQGEYNEQFF
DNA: TGTGCCAGCAGCTTACTCGGACAGGGCGAGTACAATGAGCAGTTCTTC

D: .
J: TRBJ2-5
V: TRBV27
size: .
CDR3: CASRTHRVRETQYF
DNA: TGTGCCAGCAGAACCCACCGGGTGCGAGAGACCCAGTACTTC

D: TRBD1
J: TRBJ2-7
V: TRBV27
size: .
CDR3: CASSRTGPYEQYF
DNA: TGTGCCAGCAGTAGGACAGGTCCATACGAGCAGTACTTC

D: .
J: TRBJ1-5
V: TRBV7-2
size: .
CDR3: CASSLDDLSNQPQHF
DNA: TGTGCCAGCAGCTTAGATGATCTGAGCAATCAGCCCCAGCATTTT

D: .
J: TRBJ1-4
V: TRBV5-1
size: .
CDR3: CASSLGREGEKLFF
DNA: TGCGCCAGCAGCTTGGGACGGGAAGGGGAAAAACTGTTTTTT

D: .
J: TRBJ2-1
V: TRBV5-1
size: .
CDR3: CASSLGVAAPNEQFF
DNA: TGCGCCAGCAGCTTGGGGGTAGCGGCCCCGAATGAGCAGTTCTTC

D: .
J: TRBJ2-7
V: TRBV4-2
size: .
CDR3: CASSQGREQYF
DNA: TGTGCCAGCAGCCAAGGGCGCGAGCAGTACTTC

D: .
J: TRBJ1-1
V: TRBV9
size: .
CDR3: CASSAHLGGNTEAFF
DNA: TGTGCCAGCAGCGCCCACCTGGGAGGGAACACTGAAGCTTTCTTT

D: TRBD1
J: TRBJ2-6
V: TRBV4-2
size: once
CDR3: CASSQDGGQGAGANVLTF
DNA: TGTGCCAGCAGCCAAGATGGGGGACAGGGGGCTGGGGCCAACGTCCTGACTTTC

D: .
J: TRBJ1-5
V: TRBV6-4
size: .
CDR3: CASSEGKKAHQPQHF
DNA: TGTGCCAGCAGTGAAGGGAAAAAGGCGCATCAGCCCCAGCATTTT

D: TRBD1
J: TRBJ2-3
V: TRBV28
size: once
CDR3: CASSSTGGGTDTQYF
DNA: TGTGCCAGCAGTTCGACAGGGGGCGGCACAGATACGCAGTATTTT

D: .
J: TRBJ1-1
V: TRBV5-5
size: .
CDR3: CASSTDRAISTEAFF
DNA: TGTGCCAGCAGCACGGACAGAGCCATTTCCACTGAAGCTTTCTTT

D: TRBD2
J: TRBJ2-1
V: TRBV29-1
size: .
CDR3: CSVGDGRVNEQFF
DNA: TGCAGCGTTGGGGACGGGAGGGTCAATGAGCAGTTCTTC

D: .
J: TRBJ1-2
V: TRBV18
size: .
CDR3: CASSPDRRYGYTF
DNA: TGTGCCAGCTCACCGGACAGACGATATGGCTACACCTTC

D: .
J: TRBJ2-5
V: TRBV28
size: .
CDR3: CASSGVIGSRIYF
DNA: TGTGCCAGCAGTGGTGTCATCGGGAGCAGGATTTACTTC

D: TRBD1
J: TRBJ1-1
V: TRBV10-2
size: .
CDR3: CATKDREAFF
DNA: TGCGCCACGAAGGACAGGGAAGCTTTCTTT

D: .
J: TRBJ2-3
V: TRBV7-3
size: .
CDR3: CASSLPGTDTQYF
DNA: TGTGCCAGCAGCTTACCTGGCACAGATACGCAGTATTTT

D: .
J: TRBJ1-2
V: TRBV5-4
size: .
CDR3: CASSLDTGRYTF
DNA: TGTGCCAGCAGCTTGGACACAGGGCGCTACACCTTC